These T cell receptor beta chains were read from a single sample in a study of early T cells in non-severe SARS-CoV-2 infection. TCRdb ran MiXCR on the 5' RACE reads and lists one entry per CDR3 protein. There are 50,000 to 60,000 distinct CDR3 sequences in the sample; under 14% occur only once, and 10% to 13% lies in the top ten. Sequencing used whole blood. These receptors originate from an adult who was a healthcare worker with PCR-confirmed SARS-CoV-2 infection or an uninfected control (not recorded which). Both conserved end residues are part of each CDR3. Each record gives: clone size, D gene, V gene, CDR3 length, J gene, CDR3 DNA, CDR3 protein. The D gene is left open where the match is weak. Rows may omit the clone size; those that give it use once, few, many or a size class.

size: few
D: TRBD2
V: TRBV2
length: 16
J: TRBJ2-7
DNA: TGTGCCAGCAGTGGCTCGACTAGCGGGAATTTTTACGAGCAGTACTTC
CDR3: CASSGSTSGNFYEQYF

size: few
D: TRBD2
V: TRBV7-3
length: 14
J: TRBJ2-5
DNA: TGTGCCAGCAGCCGACTAGCGGGGCAAGAGACCCAGTACTTC
CDR3: CASSRLAGQETQYF

size: few
D: TRBD1
V: TRBV24-1
length: 17
J: TRBJ2-3
DNA: TGTGCCACCCAGGGTCTTCTAGGACAGGAGAACACAGATACGCAGTATTTT
CDR3: CATQGLLGQENTDTQYF

size: .
D: .
V: TRBV18
length: 13
J: TRBJ2-3
DNA: TGTGCCAGCTCACCGGGACTTACAGATACGCAGTATTTT
CDR3: CASSPGLTDTQYF

size: many
D: .
V: TRBV4-1
length: 16
J: TRBJ2-2
DNA: TGCGCCAGCAGCCAAGAGGAGGTCCCGAACACCGGGGAGCTGTTTTTT
CDR3: CASSQEEVPNTGELFF

size: few
D: TRBD2
V: TRBV7-2
length: 15
J: TRBJ2-3
DNA: TGTGCCAGCAGCGCCAGGACGGGAGGAGGAGATACGCAGTATTTT
CDR3: CASSARTGGGDTQYF

size: many
D: .
V: TRBV6-5
length: 16
J: TRBJ2-1
DNA: TGTGCCAGCAGTTCCTCAAGGCTTGGCTCCTACAATGAGCAGTTCTTC
CDR3: CASSSSRLGSYNEQFF

size: .
D: TRBD2
V: TRBV5-8
length: 17
J: TRBJ2-5
DNA: TGTGCCAGCAGCGAAGGACTAGCGGGGGGTCTACAAGAGACCCAGTACTTC
CDR3: CASSEGLAGGLQETQYF

size: .
D: .
V: TRBV7-3
length: 15
J: TRBJ2-1
DNA: TGTGCCAGCAGCCTGGGCCCCAATGAGTACAATGAGCAGTTCTTC
CDR3: CASSLGPNEYNEQFF

size: many
D: TRBD1
V: TRBV9
length: 14
J: TRBJ2-7
DNA: TGTGCCAGCAGCCCCCGGGCAGGGGGCTACGAGCAGTACTTC
CDR3: CASSPRAGGYEQYF

size: .
D: TRBD2
V: TRBV20-1
length: 16
J: TRBJ2-6
DNA: TGCAGTGCTAGAATAGCGGGGCCTTCTGGGGCCAACGTCCTGACTTTC
CDR3: CSARIAGPSGANVLTF

size: many
D: TRBD2
V: TRBV4-1
length: 14
J: TRBJ2-7
DNA: TGCGCCAGCAGCCAACGGGACTACTCCTACGAGCAGTACTTC
CDR3: CASSQRDYSYEQYF

size: few
D: .
V: TRBV12-3/TRBV12-4
length: 15
J: TRBJ1-1
DNA: TGTGCCAGCAGTTTAATGTACGGTCCGAGCACTGAAGCTTTCTTT
CDR3: CASSLMYGPSTEAFF

size: .
D: .
V: TRBV10-3
length: 14
J: TRBJ2-2
DNA: TGTGCCATCAGCTTTGACTTGAACACCGGGGAGCTGTTTTTT
CDR3: CAISFDLNTGELFF

size: .
D: TRBD1
V: TRBV4-1
length: 17
J: TRBJ2-2
DNA: TGCGCCAGCAGGGGACAGGGCGTCACTGAAAACACCGGGGAGCTGTTTTTT
CDR3: CASRGQGVTENTGELFF

size: .
D: .
V: TRBV11-2
length: 11
J: TRBJ2-7
DNA: TGTGCCACCACCCCCTCTAAGGAGCAGTACTTC
CDR3: CATTPSKEQYF

size: few
D: .
V: TRBV9
length: 18
J: TRBJ2-6
DNA: TGTGCCAGCAGCGGTGACACACCCTTCGTCTCTGGGGCCAACGTCCTGACTTTC
CDR3: CASSGDTPFVSGANVLTF

size: .
D: .
V: TRBV3-1
length: 13
J: TRBJ1-3
DNA: TGTGCCAGCAGCCATTCCACGGGAAACACCATATATTTT
CDR3: CASSHSTGNTIYF

size: .
D: .
V: TRBV30
length: 16
J: TRBJ2-7
DNA: TGTGCCTGGAGGCCACGGACCGGGACTGCAACCTACGAGCAGTACTTC
CDR3: CAWRPRTGTATYEQYF

size: .
D: TRBD1
V: TRBV29-1
length: 15
J: TRBJ2-3
DNA: TGCAGCGTTGGCCCCGGGACAGGGGGTTCAGATACGCAGTATTTT
CDR3: CSVGPGTGGSDTQYF

size: few
D: .
V: TRBV19
length: 13
J: TRBJ1-5
DNA: TGTGCCAGTATCGGACAGAACAATCAGCCCCAGCATTTT
CDR3: CASIGQNNQPQHF

size: .
D: .
V: TRBV5-1
length: 15
J: TRBJ1-1
DNA: TGCGCCAGCAACCAGGACCGCTTATACCACACTGAAGCTTTCTTT
CDR3: CASNQDRLYHTEAFF

size: medium-sized
D: .
V: TRBV20-1
length: 16
J: TRBJ2-1
DNA: TGCAGTGCTAGAGATTGGGACTTTAGCTCCTACAATGAGCAGTTCTTC
CDR3: CSARDWDFSSYNEQFF

size: few
D: .
V: TRBV7-9
length: 12
J: TRBJ1-4
DNA: TGTGCCAGCGGGGGAATCGAGGAAAAACTGTTTTTT
CDR3: CASGGIEEKLFF

size: few
D: .
V: TRBV6-1
length: 12
J: TRBJ2-2
DNA: TGTGCCAGCAGAGCCGGGACAGGGGAGCTGTTTTTT
CDR3: CASRAGTGELFF

size: many
D: .
V: TRBV5-1
length: 14
J: TRBJ1-1
DNA: TGCGCCAGCAGCCCCCGGACGGGGAACACTGAAGCTTTCTTT
CDR3: CASSPRTGNTEAFF

size: .
D: .
V: TRBV28
length: 12
J: TRBJ2-7
DNA: TGTGCCAGCAGTCAACTCAGGGCGGGGCAGTACTTC
CDR3: CASSQLRAGQYF

size: many
D: TRBD1
V: TRBV5-1
length: 15
J: TRBJ2-3
DNA: TGCGCCAGCAGCTTAAACAGGGGGAGCACAGATACGCAGTATTTT
CDR3: CASSLNRGSTDTQYF

size: few
D: .
V: TRBV9
length: 15
J: TRBJ2-1
DNA: TGTGACAGCAGCGGGGGGACAGGCTCCTACAATGAGCAGTTCTTC
CDR3: CDSSGGTGSYNEQFF

size: .
D: .
V: TRBV4-1
length: 15
J: TRBJ1-6
DNA: TGCGCCAGCAGCCAAGAAGGCAGCCGGGAATCACCCCTCCACTTT
CDR3: CASSQEGSRESPLHF

size: .
D: .
V: TRBV6-5
length: 16
J: TRBJ2-5
DNA: TGTGCCAGCAGTTCGATGTGGGGGGGGCGACAAGAGACCCAGTACTTC
CDR3: CASSSMWGGRQETQYF